A selection of T cell receptor beta chains follows, all from one sample in a study of blood T cell repertoires in COVID-19. Only in-frame clones appear in the TCRdb table, and some are missing; sequencing was by immunoSEQ multiplex PCR. Here the sample spans some 250,000 clones, more than 75% being singletons. Material for sequencing was peripheral blood. The source of these receptors is a woman aged 40 to 50 who had recovered from COVID-19. CDR3s include the opening cysteine and the closing phenylalanine or tryptophan.

CDR3aa	v_gene	j_gene
CASSWRPTYEQYF	TRBV6-2/TRBV6-3	TRBJ2-7
CAISESRGSNQPQHF	TRBV10-3	TRBJ1-5
CASSGYGMGTDTQYF	TRBV2	TRBJ2-3
CASSDSTSGSTDTQYF	TRBV6-4	TRBJ2-3
CASSPGDRLNYGYTF	TRBV19	TRBJ1-2
CASSIDLRAGVVF	TRBV19	TRBJ2-1
CASSLSGAPYNSPLHF	TRBV27	TRBJ1-6
CASSLTGTGVAYGYTF	TRBV5-1	TRBJ1-2
CASTPSIGNTEAFF	TRBV6-5	TRBJ1-1
CASSLAGVPNQPQHF	TRBV5-8	TRBJ1-5
CASSPLAPTGATEAFF	TRBV5-6	TRBJ1-1
CASSPGLAGSSYNEQFF	TRBV5-1	TRBJ2-1
CASSVAGDGNTIYF	TRBV9	TRBJ1-3
CASSLFLRLAGGPGSAQYF	TRBV7-2	TRBJ2-3
CAAGQGSAGYTF	TRBV19	TRBJ1-2
CASAWAGGSGAEAFF	TRBV5-4	TRBJ1-1
CAWSVQLGQGGEKLFF	TRBV30	TRBJ1-4
CASTPGGYIQYF	TRBV12-3/TRBV12-4	TRBJ2-4
CSVVGWTRELDYGYTF	TRBV29-1	TRBJ1-2
CASSPGRGAKNIQYF	TRBV6-2/TRBV6-3	TRBJ2-4
CASTLGGASRGSGNTIYF	TRBV11-2	TRBJ1-3
CASSQGLGSHEQFF	TRBV4-3	TRBJ2-1
CASSPGQPNTEAFF	TRBV28	TRBJ1-1
CAFHPGTGVGVNEKLFF	TRBV30	TRBJ1-4
CSAPGTGHYTF	TRBV20-1	TRBJ1-2
CASSYGTGGQEKLFF	TRBV6-6	TRBJ1-4
CASSQDRSGRWSTDTQYF	TRBV3-1/TRBV3-2	TRBJ2-3
CASSPGQGFYTF	TRBV6-5	TRBJ1-2
CASSLGASGSYEQYF	TRBV7-7	TRBJ2-7